These T cell receptor beta chains were read from a single sample in a study of post-analysis software for immune sequencing data. MiXCR was run by TCRdb on the PCR reads, yielding one entry per CDR3 protein. The table has 750,000 to 900,000 distinct CDR3 sequences, 46% seen once; the top ten hold just under 5%. The specimen sequenced was blood. The receptors were gathered from a girl between 5 and 17 years old with multiple sclerosis. Each CDR3 is given with its conserved first and last residue. The order of the fields is D gene, V gene, J gene, clone size, CDR3 protein, CDR3 DNA. A D gene is named only where the DNA matches it firmly. A row's size may be missing; if present it is once, few, many or a size class.

>TRBD1|TRBV24-1|TRBJ2-7|.
CATSDHDRDRVSEQYF
TGTGCCACCAGTGATCACGACCGGGACAGGGTAAGCGAGCAGTACTTC
>TRBD1|TRBV27|TRBJ2-7|.
CASRNFGTGPYEQYF
TGTGCCAGCAGGAACTTCGGGACAGGGCCCTACGAGCAGTACTTC
>.|TRBV5-6|TRBJ1-6|once
CASSPSSGYESPLHF
TGTGCCAGCAGCCCGTCGTCAGGGTATGAGTCACCCCTCCACTTT
>.|TRBV20-1|TRBJ1-1|.
CSAKRIEAFF
TGCAGTGCAAAGAGGATTGAAGCTTTCTTT
>TRBD1|TRBV24-1|TRBJ2-2|.
CATSDVDREYTGELFF
TGTGCCACCAGTGACGTTGACAGGGAGTACACCGGGGAGCTGTTTTTT
>.|TRBV4-2|TRBJ2-2|once
CASSQDWGSHTGELFF
TGTGCCAGCAGCCAAGATTGGGGGAGCCACACCGGGGAGCTGTTTTTT
>TRBD2|TRBV20-1|TRBJ2-1|.
CSARGSSGRENEQFF
TGCAGTGCTAGAGGTTCCAGCGGGAGGGAGAATGAGCAGTTCTTC
>TRBD2|TRBV10-3|TRBJ2-7|.
CAIRALAGGSDEQYF
TGTGCCATCAGAGCTCTGGCGGGAGGGAGCGACGAGCAGTACTTC
>TRBD1|TRBV7-2|TRBJ2-7|few
CASRRQGGPYEQYF
TGTGCCAGCAGACGACAGGGGGGGCCCTACGAGCAGTACTTC
>.|TRBV29-1|TRBJ2-5|.
CSVESTEQETQYF
TGCAGCGTTGAAAGTACAGAACAAGAGACCCAGTACTTC
>TRBD2|TRBV7-2|TRBJ2-3|once
CASSRRTSRTDTQYF
TGTGCCAGCAGCCGCCGGACTAGCCGCACAGATACGCAGTATTTT
>.|TRBV5-1|TRBJ1-2|.
CASSLSSDGYTF
TGCGCCAGCAGCTTGAGTAGCGATGGCTACACCTTC
>.|TRBV27|TRBJ2-1|.
CASSFQAGINNEQFF
TGTGCCAGCAGTTTTCAGGCCGGGATAAACAATGAGCAGTTCTTC
>TRBD2|TRBV7-3|TRBJ2-5|few
CASSPGLGAETQYF
TGTGCCAGCAGCCCAGGACTAGGGGCGGAGACCCAGTACTTC
>TRBD2|TRBV24-1|TRBJ2-2|many
CATSGGGTGELFF
TGTGCCACCAGTGGCGGGGGCACCGGGGAGCTGTTTTTT
>.|TRBV28|TRBJ1-1|.
CASSPLRKYDTEAFF
TGTGCCAGCAGCCCGCTTAGGAAGTACGACACTGAAGCTTTCTTT
>.|TRBV12-3/TRBV12-4|TRBJ1-4|.
CASSRGQSNEKLFF
TGTGCCAGCAGCCGAGGACAGTCTAATGAAAAACTGTTTTTT
>TRBD2|TRBV4-2|TRBJ2-1|few
CASSQESGEGNEQFF
TGTGCCAGCAGCCAAGAGAGTGGGGAGGGGAATGAGCAGTTCTTC
>.|TRBV29-1|TRBJ2-4|many
CSVEGGLGNIQYF
TGCAGCGTTGAAGGGGGGTTGGGAAACATTCAGTACTTC
>TRBD2|TRBV25-1|TRBJ2-1|.
CASSEWASGGNEQFF
TGTGCCAGCAGTGAATGGGCTAGCGGGGGCAATGAGCAGTTCTTC
>TRBD1|TRBV29-1|TRBJ2-1|.
CSVEIWDSDYNEQFF
TGCAGCGTTGAAATTTGGGACAGTGACTACAATGAGCAGTTCTTC
>TRBD2|TRBV20-1|TRBJ2-7|.
CSAETSGEQYF
TGCAGTGCGGAAACTAGCGGCGAGCAGTACTTC
>.|TRBV7-9|TRBJ1-2|.
CASSQSRGWGYTF
TGTGCCAGCAGCCAAAGCAGGGGCTGGGGCTACACCTTC
>.|TRBV12-3/TRBV12-4|TRBJ2-1|.
CASSWVSGNEQFF
TGTGCCAGCAGTTGGGTCTCCGGCAATGAGCAGTTCTTC
>TRBD2|TRBV5-1|TRBJ2-4|.
CASSVSGRGVTAKNIQYF
TGCGCCAGCAGCGTTAGCGGGAGGGGAGTAACAGCCAAAAACATTCAGTACTTC
>TRBD1|TRBV28|TRBJ2-7|.
CASSFLRDRGDEQYF
TGTGCCAGCTCGTTTCTCCGGGACAGGGGGGACGAGCAGTACTTC
>TRBD2|TRBV7-3|TRBJ2-3|few
CASSTERGDQYF
TGTGCCAGCAGCACCGAGCGGGGGGATCAGTATTTT
>TRBD2|TRBV5-1|TRBJ2-1|.
CASTPEGGEGGNEQFF
TGCGCCAGCACCCCTGAGGGCGGAGAGGGAGGGAATGAGCAGTTCTTC
>.|TRBV5-8|TRBJ2-1|few
CATPTGTFGHNEQFF
TGTGCCACCCCGACCGGGACATTCGGGCACAATGAGCAGTTCTTC
>.|TRBV9|TRBJ2-1|.
CASKGGRDDYNEQFF
TGTGCCAGCAAGGGAGGCAGAGATGACTACAATGAGCAGTTCTTC
>TRBD1|TRBV29-1|TRBJ2-2|few
CSVSDRVRVGELFF
TGCAGCGTTTCTGACAGGGTGAGGGTCGGGGAGCTGTTTTTT
>TRBD2|TRBV6-4|TRBJ2-3|.
CASSDSLAGGPVDTQYF
TGTGCCAGCAGTGACTCATTAGCGGGAGGTCCGGTAGATACGCAGTATTTT
>.|TRBV4-3|TRBJ2-1|.
CASSSGLPTPFDEQFF
TGCGCCAGCAGCTCGGGACTCCCAACCCCATTCGATGAGCAGTTCTTC
>TRBD2|TRBV20-1|TRBJ2-1|.
CSASGLTSGSDEQFF
TGCAGTGCTAGTGGCTTGACTAGCGGGAGTGATGAGCAGTTCTTC
>TRBD1|TRBV4-2|TRBJ2-1|few
CASSQDFWDRAYNEQFF
TGTGCCAGCAGCCAAGATTTTTGGGACAGAGCATACAATGAGCAGTTCTTC
>.|TRBV30|TRBJ2-7|.
CAWSQMTIPYEQYF
TGTGCCTGGTCACAGATGACTATCCCCTACGAGCAGTACTTC
>.|TRBV25-1|TRBJ1-2|.
CASSDPGTGGYGYTF
TGTGCCAGCAGTGATCCCGGGACTGGGGGGTATGGCTACACCTTC
>.|TRBV6-6|TRBJ2-2|.
CASSYGAITGELFF
TGTGCCAGCAGTTACGGGGCTATTACCGGGGAGCTGTTTTTT
>TRBD1|TRBV13|TRBJ2-7|few
CASSLGGTAHYEQYF
TGTGCCAGCAGCTTAGGAGGGACAGCCCACTACGAGCAGTACTTC
>.|TRBV7-2|TRBJ2-5|.
CASSLESDQETQYF
TGTGCCAGCAGCCTGGAGTCGGATCAAGAGACCCAGTACTTC
>TRBD2|TRBV10-3|TRBJ2-5|.
CAISETSGMQEAQYF
TGTGCCATCAGTGAGACTAGCGGGATGCAAGAGGCCCAGTACTTC
>TRBD1|TRBV3-1|TRBJ1-1|.
CASSLAGGLTVNTEAFF
TGTGCCAGCAGCCTTGCAGGGGGGCTTACCGTGAACACTGAAGCTTTCTTT
>TRBD2|TRBV29-1|TRBJ2-3|.
CSVRRLAREADTQYF
TGCAGCGTGAGAAGACTAGCGAGGGAAGCAGATACGCAGTATTTT
>.|TRBV24-1|TRBJ2-3|.
CATSDWADTDTQYF
TGTGCCACCAGTGATTGGGCAGACACAGATACGCAGTATTTT
>TRBD1|TRBV7-9|TRBJ2-1|.
CASSLGQGIYNEQFF
TGTGCCAGCAGCTTAGGACAGGGGATCTACAATGAGCAGTTCTTC
>.|TRBV13|TRBJ2-7|.
CASSFGVDEQYF
TGTGCCAGCAGCTTCGGGGTCGACGAGCAGTACTTC
>TRBD2|TRBV14|TRBJ2-1|.
CASSQLGLAAHLGLWNEQFF
TGTGCCAGCAGCCAACTGGGACTAGCGGCCCATTTGGGGCTCTGGAATGAGCAGTTCTTC